A single sample is the source of the 26 T cell receptor beta chains below, sequenced in a study of blood T cell repertoires in COVID-19. Clones were sequenced by immunoSEQ multiplex PCR, and TCRdb holds only the in-frame ones, with some missing. Found here are about 170,000 clones, around three quarters of them singletons; the top ten hold 15% to 20%. Sequencing was performed on PBMCs or T cells enriched from blood (not recorded which). These receptors originate from a woman in her 70s in a cohort exposed to, infected with or recovered from COVID-19 (not recorded which).

The chain is built from TRBV5-1 and TRBJ2-5; 12 bases line up with TRBD2. The CDR3 runs to 16 residues. Germline CDR1 SGHRS, CDR2 YFSETQ. The junction had 7 bases not matched to a gene; V was cut back by 2 bases and J by 5 bases. Here the CDR3 DNA reads TGCGCCAGCAGCTTTCGGACTAGCGGGGAAAGGGAGACCCAGTACTTC. This gives the protein CASSFRTSGERETQYF.

This rearrangement joins TRBV11-3 to TRBJ2-1; 13 bases map to TRBD2. J was trimmed by 4 bases and V by 5 bases; bases with no gene match: 2. This CDR3 is 15 amino acids long. Germline V gene lookup returns CDR1 SGHNT and CDR2 YENEEA. CDR3 nucleotides: TGTGCCAGCAGCAAGGGACTAGCGGGATACAATGAGCAGTTCTTC. Amino acids: CASSKGLAGYNEQFF. The whole variable domain, filled in from reference TRBV11-3 and TRBJ2-1, reads EAGVVQSPRYKIIEKKQPVAFWCNPISGHNTLYWYLQNLGQGPELLIRYENEEAVDDSQLPKDRFSAERLKGVDSTLKIQPAELGDSAVYLCASSKGLAGYNEQFFGPGTRLTVL.

The J gene is TRBJ2-7, the V gene TRBV20-1; D gene ambiguous. In germline, CDR1 is DFQATT, CDR2 SNEGSKA (reference sequence). Trimming stripped 3 bases from V and 2 bases from J, with 8 bases between. The CDR3 extends over 12 amino acids. The CDR3 region is CSASWHTYEQYF. The CDR3 DNA reads as TGCAGTGCTAGTTGGCACACCTACGAGCAGTACTTC.

The chain carries TRBV6-5 and TRBJ2-2; D might be TRBD2 (6 bases). This CDR3 is 15 amino acids long. The germline V gene encodes CDR1 MNHEY and CDR2 SVGAGI. The germline V and J ends were trimmed by 6 bases and 7 bases, with 18 bases remaining between them. CDR3 protein: CASSPLAGWVGELFF. In nucleotides, the CDR3 is TGTGCCAGCAGCCCCCTGGCGGGGTGGGTCGGGGAGCTGTTTTTT.

This chain uses TRBV6-5 with TRBJ2-7, with D perhaps matching TRBD2 (7 bases). The germline gives CDR1 MNHEY, CDR2 SVGAGI. This CDR3 has 13 residues. Trimming removed 4 bases at V and 3 bases at J, with 10 bases between. CDR3 bases: TGTGCCAGCAGTTCAGCGGGACACTACGAGCAGTACTTC. Residues: CASSSAGHYEQYF.

The CDR3 is CASSQGTGGTYEQYF. DNA of the CDR3: TGTGCCAGCAGCCAAGGTACGGGAGGGACCTACGAGCAGTACTTC. The chain uses TRBV4-2 and TRBJ2-7, with 8 positions matching TRBD2. This CDR3 spans 15 amino acids. From germline, CDR1 is LGHNA and CDR2 YNFKEQ. Unmatched junction bases numbered 4, after V lost 1 base and J lost 2 bases.

The sample holds a few counts of this clone. This chain joins TRBV2 and TRBJ2-1; 7 bases line up with TRBD2. V dropped 4 bases and J dropped 15; count of bases not matched to a gene: 6. The CDR3 is made up of 11 amino acids. Germline-derived CDR1 and CDR2 are SNHLY and FYNNEI. The CDR3 DNA reads TGTGCCAGCAGTGCGGGGGGAATGGTGTTCTTC. Translating gives CASSAGGMVFF.

V usage is TRBV11-2 and J usage is TRBJ2-2; 15 bases map to TRBD2. Germline V lookup: CDR1 SGHAT, CDR2 FQNNGV. J gave up 6 bases and V 5 bases, and 4 bases lay outside the gene matches. The CDR3 consists of 16 residues. The CDR3 reads CASSAGLAGGPGELFF. CDR3 coding DNA: TGTGCCAGCAGCGCAGGACTAGCGGGAGGGCCCGGGGAGCTGTTTTTT.

V usage is TRBV5-4 and J usage is TRBJ1-4, with 8 bases identical to TRBD1. The CDR3 is 14 amino acids. Trimming took 4 bases from V and 11 from J; bases not matched to a gene: 10. Germline CDR1 SGHNT, CDR2 YYREEE (reference sequence). The CDR3 DNA reads TGTGCCAGCAGCCTCGACAGGGGCCAGGGGAAACTGTTTTTT. Amino acids: CASSLDRGQGKLFF.

This clone was recorded only once. The gene calls are TRBV24-1 and TRBJ1-2; TRBD1 matches at 8 bases. The CDR3 has 16 residues. The germline CDR1 and CDR2 sequences are KGHDR and SFDVKD. With 3 bases clipped from V and 4 bases from J, the junction kept 9 bases outside the gene matches. CDR3 DNA: TGTGCCACCAGTGATGCATCGACAGGGGAAGTCTATGGCTACACCTTC. Protein: CATSDASTGEVYGYTF.

The chain employs TRBV11-2 and TRBJ2-7; weak D call: TRBD2 (5 bases). Trimming stripped 3 bases from V and 2 bases from J, with 14 bases between. The CDR3 sequence is 15 residues long. CDR1 and CDR2 from the germline V gene are SGHAT and FQNNGV. The CDR3 bases are TGTGCCAGCAGCTTTCGCCCGGGGAAGGCCTACGAGCAGTACTTC. This gives the protein CASSFRPGKAYEQYF.

This chain connects TRBV2 to TRBJ1-2; D may be TRBD1 (6 bases). The CDR3 is made up of 16 amino acids. Trimming took off 0 bases at V and 5 bases at J, with 16 bases between the two ends. Germline assignment: CDR1 SNHLY and CDR2 FYNNEI. The CDR3 sequence: CASSEAATGSGYGYTF. CDR3 DNA sequence: TGTGCCAGCAGTGAAGCCGCGACAGGTTCTGGGTATGGCTACACCTTC.

The chain uses TRBV5-1 and TRBJ2-1; TRBD2 matches at 11 bases. Germline V gives CDR1 SGHRS, CDR2 YFSETQ. The CDR3 has 15 amino acids. Trimming took 5 bases from V and 4 from J; bases not matched to a gene: 5. The CDR3 loop reads CASSFTSGSYNEQFF. The CDR3 nucleotides read TGCGCCAGCAGTTTCACTAGCGGGAGTTACAATGAGCAGTTCTTC. Drawing the rest from reference TRBV5-1 and TRBJ2-1, the complete variable domain is KAGVTQTPRYLIKTRGQQVTLSCSPISGHRSVSWYQQTPGQGLQFLFEYFSETQRNKGNFPGRFSGRQFSNSRSEMNVSTLELGDSALYLCASSFTSGSYNEQFFGPGTRLTVL.

The chain is built from TRBV12-3 or TRBV12-4 and TRBJ2-1, with D perhaps TRBD2 (6 bases). The CDR3 sequence is 13 residues long. Deletions cut 8 bases from V and 7 bases from J, with 15 bases between. CDR3: CASFWAGRNEQFF. The CDR3, as DNA: TGTGCCAGCTTCTGGGCAGGGAGGAATGAGCAGTTCTTC.

The chain links TRBV5-8 to TRBJ1-5; TRBD1 matches at 7 bases. V gave up 4 bases and J gave up 4 bases; unmatched junction bases: 5. Germline V lookup: CDR1 SGHTS, CDR2 YDEGEE. This CDR3 has 14 residues. Written as DNA, the CDR3 is TGTGCCAGCAGCCACGGGACAGAAAATCAGCCCCAGCATTTT. The encoded protein is CASSHGTENQPQHF.

The V and J genes are TRBV28 and TRBJ2-1; TRBD2 matches 12 bases. V lost 6 bases and J lost 6; bases outside the gene matches: 3. The CDR3 is made up of 14 amino acids. The germline V gene encodes CDR1 MDHEN and CDR2 SYDVKM. This CDR3 reads CASRTSGSRNEQFF. DNA of the CDR3: TGTGCCAGCAGGACTAGCGGGAGCCGCAATGAGCAGTTCTTC.

This clone was observed a few times. In DNA form, the CDR3 reads TGTGCCAGCAGCCAGGCAGTCCTTGACTATGGCTACACCTTC. Translated: CASSQAVLDYGYTF. The chain links TRBV16 to TRBJ1-2; D is ambiguous. Deletions cut 3 bases from V and 3 bases from J, with 11 bases between. This CDR3 spans 14 amino acids. CDR1 is KGHSY, CDR2 FQNENV, per germline.

V is TRBV6-2 or TRBV6-3 and J is TRBJ2-5; TRBD1 agrees at 9 bases. Losses at the gene ends were 0 bases for V and 0 bases for J; bases not matched to a gene: 2. This CDR3 contains 16 residues. Per the germline V gene, CDR1 is MNHEY and CDR2 is SVGEGT. For the CDR3, the DNA is TGTGCCAGCAGTTACTCTGGGACAGGGAACCAAGAGACCCAGTACTTC. It is translated as CASSYSGTGNQETQYF.

The chain couples TRBV5-1 to TRBJ1-3; 10 nucleotides agree with TRBD1. CDR1 is SGHRS, CDR2 YFSETQ, per germline. The V gene end was trimmed by 0 bases and the J gene end by 2 bases; junction bases not matched to a gene: 2. The CDR3 spans 16 residues. Here the CDR3 DNA reads TGCGCCAGCAGCTTGGACGACAGGGGGCCTGGAAACACCATATATTTT. This translates into CASSLDDRGPGNTIYF.

This chain joins TRBV7-2 and TRBJ2-1; maybe TRBD2 (6 bases). The CDR3 has 17 amino acids. V was trimmed by 1 base and J by 1 base, leaving 14 bases between them. CDR1 is SGHTA and CDR2 is FQGNSA in the germline V gene. Here the CDR3 reads CASSLEVLAFSYNEQFF. The DNA of the CDR3 is TGTGCCAGCAGCTTAGAAGTTCTAGCGTTTTCCTACAATGAGCAGTTCTTC. Complete variable domain (other parts from reference TRBV7-2 and TRBJ2-1): GAGVSQSPSNKVTEKGKDVELRCDPISGHTALYWYRQSLGQGLEFLIYFQGNSAPDKSGLPSDRFSAERTGGSVSTLTIQRTQQEDSAVYLCASSLEVLAFSYNEQFFGPGTRLTVL.

The chain couples TRBV6-5 to TRBJ1-5; TRBD1 might be the D (5 bases). The CDR3 length is 15 residues. Trimming cost V 6 bases and J 0 bases, with 12 bases left between them. The germline V gene has CDR1 MNHEY and CDR2 SVGAGI. The CDR3 coding sequence is TGTGCCAGCAGCCTGGACACCTATAGCAATCAGCCCCAGCATTTT. Its translation: CASSLDTYSNQPQHF.

The V and J genes are TRBV10-1 and TRBJ1-2; D is possibly TRBD1 (6 bases). CDR3 length equals 14 residues. Germline V lookup: CDR1 WNHNN, CDR2 SYGVQD (reference sequence). The ends were cut back, 10 bases at V and 4 bases at J, with 19 bases in the middle. Here the CDR3 DNA reads TGCGCCACCACTCGGGCAGGGGATAGCTATGGCTACACCTTC. It yields the protein CATTRAGDSYGYTF.

The chain recombines TRBV3-1 (or the pseudogene TRBV3-2) with TRBJ2-3, with 14 positions matching TRBD2. The CDR3 is 14 residues long. Trimming cost V 4 bases and J 9 bases; bases outside gene matches: 3. Germline values: CDR1 LGHDT, CDR2 YNNKEL (reference sequence). In DNA form, the CDR3 reads TGTGCCAGCAGCCTGGGGACTAGCGGGAGAACGCAGTATTTT. As protein: CASSLGTSGRTQYF.

J is TRBJ2-7 and V is TRBV6-2 or TRBV6-3; 7 bases align to TRBD1. This CDR3 has 15 residues. V gave up 2 bases and J gave up 2 bases; unmatched junction bases: 6. Germline CDR1 MNHEY, CDR2 SVGEGT. CDR3 bases: TGTGCCAGCAGTTACGTCGGGCAGGGGGCCTACGAGCAGTACTTC. Residues: CASSYVGQGAYEQYF.

This chain links TRBV29-1 with TRBJ1-1, with TRBD1 as a possible D gene (5 bases). The V end was cut by 3 bases, the J end by 1 base, with 9 bases between. CDR1 is SQVTM and CDR2 is ANQGSEA in the germline V gene. The CDR3 is 13 amino acids. The CDR3: CSVERQRNTEAFF. In nucleotides, the CDR3 is TGCAGCGTTGAGCGACAGAGGAACACTGAAGCTTTCTTT. The full variable domain, rest sourced from reference TRBV29-1 and TRBJ1-1, is SAVISQKPSRDICQRGTSLTIQCQVDSQVTMMFWYRQQPGQSLTLIATANQGSEATYESGFVIDKFPISRPNLTFSTLTVSNMSPEDSSIYLCSVERQRNTEAFFGQGTRLTVV.

The chain uses TRBV19 and TRBJ1-2; D is perhaps TRBD1 (6 bases). CDR1 LNHDA and CDR2 SQIVND come from the germline V gene (reference sequence). This CDR3 has 14 residues. V dropped 3 bases and J dropped 5 bases, with 13 bases sitting between them. CDR3 region: CASSIRGAEYGYTF. The CDR3 nucleotides read TGTGCCAGTAGTATCAGGGGAGCAGAGTATGGCTACACCTTC.